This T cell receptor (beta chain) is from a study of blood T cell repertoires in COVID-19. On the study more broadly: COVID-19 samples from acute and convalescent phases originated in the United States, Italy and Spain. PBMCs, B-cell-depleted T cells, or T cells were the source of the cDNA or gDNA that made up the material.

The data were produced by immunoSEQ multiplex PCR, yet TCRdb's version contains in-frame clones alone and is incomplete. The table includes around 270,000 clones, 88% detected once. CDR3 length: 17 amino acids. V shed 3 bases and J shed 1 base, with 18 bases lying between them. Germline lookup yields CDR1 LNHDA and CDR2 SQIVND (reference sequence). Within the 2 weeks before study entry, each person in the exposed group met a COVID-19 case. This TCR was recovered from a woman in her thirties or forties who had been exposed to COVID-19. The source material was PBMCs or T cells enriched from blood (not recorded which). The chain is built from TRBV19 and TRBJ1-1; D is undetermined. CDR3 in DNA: TGTGCCAGTAGTATTTTACGGGTTTTAGGTCAGAACACTGAAGCTTTCTTT. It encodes CASSILRVLGQNTEAFF.